The present T cell receptor beta chain was sequenced within a study of molecular identifiers for immune sequencing clone quantification. Study-wide results and limits: Even with about a million naive cells present, spiked Jurkat TCR RNA from one cell was reportedly detectable. Highly expanded clone sizes could end up underestimated if a barcode were shared by identical TCR molecules.

The CDR3 runs to 12 residues. Looked up from germline, CDR1 is SEHNR and CDR2 is FQNEAQ (reference sequence). The V and J ends lost 4 bases and 6 bases respectively, with 10 bases between them. Bulk TCR libraries used previously described methods and listed TCR primers. TCRdb used MiXCR to reprocess the PCR reads, holding one entry per CDR3 protein. The table records around 82,000 distinct CDR3 sequences, around 19% of them present only once. Comments on this clonotype: Its antigen is as yet unknown.

When naive CD8 T cells were sorted, they were gated as CD8+CD4-CCR7+CD45RA+. The chain carries TRBV7-9 and TRBJ2-7, with D unresolved. The sequencing sample was made of naive CD8+ T cells from blood, with Jurkat cell RNA spiked in. Subset given: FACS-sorted CD8+CD4-CCR7+CD45RA+ naive T cells. This clonotype was obtained from a human donor in good health. Some libraries in this study had Jurkat cell RNA spiked in. The chain's CDR3 is CASSYSVGEQYF. The DNA of the CDR3 is TGTGCCAGCAGCTACAGTGTTGGCGAGCAGTACTTC.